The clone carrying this TCR beta chain showed up just a few times. Its cognate antigen is unknown. Sequence at one end of the junction differs from germline and may be a read error. The data were obtained in a study of response to subunit inactivated influenza vaccine. Study-wide results and limits: T cells newly recruited by each seasonal influenza vaccination are few, the authors suggested.

One entry per CDR3 protein, called by TCRdb with MiXCR from the RT-PCR reads. The top ten hold about 8% of the sample, which has 200,000 to 250,000 distinct CDR3 sequences, 12% seen once. In germline, CDR1 is DFQATT, CDR2 SNEGSKA (reference sequence). The CDR3 runs 14 residues. The V gene is TRBV20-1, the J gene TRBJ1-3; D is undetermined. Material: non-naive T cells sorted from PBMCs, obtained 14 days before vaccination. The sequence derives from a man aged 45 to 65 who received an inactivated influenza vaccine. As DNA, the CDR3 is TGCAGTGCCCCGGACGAGGGTTCTGGAAACTCCATATATTTT. Its protein product is CSAPDEGSGNSIYF.